This T cell receptor (beta chain) originates from a study of lymphopenia after photon versus proton radiotherapy. Findings of the study overall: Oligoclonal CD8+ Temra expansion after nadir drove photon patients' diversity drop. Photon-treated patients lost naive T cells and TCR diversity; proton-treated stayed stable. Only patients who died were analyzed for survival; proton advantage is unproven. Larger post-nadir TCR diversity loss correlated inversely with survival in deceased patients.

Data came from immunoSEQ multiplex PCR; TCRdb stores just in-frame clones and leaves some out. The profile shows roughly 14,000 clones, 65% to 90% of them singletons. Worth noting for this clone: The antigen is not known.

The sample was peripheral blood, taken from a patient treated with proton-based radiotherapy. The TCR originated in a man between 65 and 85 years old with pancreatic cancer.

CDR3: CASSLDTKNIQYF. In DNA, the CDR3 is TGCGCCAGCAGCTTGGACACCAAAAACATTCAGTACTTC. The rearrangement uses TRBV5-1 and TRBJ2-4; D is unresolved. The CDR3 covers 13 residues. Trimming took 0 bases from V and 2 from J, leaving 3 bases between them. Per germline, CDR1 SGHRS and CDR2 YFSETQ. The variable domain in full, with the rest retrieved from reference TRBV5-1 and TRBJ2-4, is KAGVTQTPRYLIKTRGQQVTLSCSPISGHRSVSWYQQTPGQGLQFLFEYFSETQRNKGNFPGRFSGRQFSNSRSEMNVSTLELGDSALYLCASSLDTKNIQYFGAGTRLSVL.